The clone carrying this T cell receptor beta chain showed up many times. Its antigen is currently unknown. TCRdb ran MiXCR on the RT-PCR reads and lists one entry per CDR3 protein. The sample yields roughly 500,000 distinct CDR3 sequences, about 15% seen once. The data are from a study of response to subunit inactivated influenza vaccine. Findings and limits, study-wide: A suggestion made by the authors is that each seasonal influenza vaccination recruits few new T cells.

Germline CDR1 reads DFQATT; CDR2 reads SNEGSKA (reference sequence). Trimming removed 5 bases from V and 2 bases from J; junction bases left unmatched: 15. This CDR3 is built from 17 residues. This TCR was recovered from a man aged 45 to 75 who received an inactivated influenza vaccine. Material: CD4+ T cells sorted from PBMCs, obtained about 23 months after vaccination. V gene TRBV20-1 combines with J gene TRBJ1-5; 7 bases match TRBD1. CDR3 coding DNA: TGCAGTGCTCCCGCAGTAAACAGGGGAGGAGGCAATCAGCCCCAGCATTTT. This codes for CSAPAVNRGGGNQPQHF.